The 16 T cell receptor beta chains given below trace back to one sample, sequenced in a study of T-cell reconstitution after alpha-beta-depleted transplantation in children. Preparation of the TCRbeta library involved a method that used unique molecular identifiers. TCRdb reanalysed the PCR reads using MiXCR and keeps one entry per CDR3 protein. The sample consists of fewer than 700,000 distinct CDR3 sequences, 10% to 15% of them appearing once. The sample here was PBMCs, mostly from graft donor cells, taken 360 days after TCRalphabeta/CD19-depleted stem cell transplant. The source is a male patient younger than 18 who had a stem cell transplant for acute myeloid leukemia, so the T cells may come from the graft donor.

This clonotype was seen repeatedly, ten times or more. The chain employs TRBV28 and TRBJ2-7; a possible D gene is TRBD1 (5 bases). Germline V lookup: CDR1 MDHEN, CDR2 SYDVKM. This CDR3 is 14 amino acids long. V was shortened by 3 bases and J by 1 base, with 10 bases between the two germline ends. CDR3 amino acids: CASSLEGQSYEQYF. CDR3 DNA sequence: TGTGCCAGCAGTTTGGAAGGACAATCCTACGAGCAGTACTTC.

The V call is TRBV28, the J call TRBJ2-5; possible D gene TRBD2, 5 bases. The CDR3 runs to 17 residues. Germline V gene lookup returns CDR1 MDHEN and CDR2 SYDVKM. V was pared by 1 base and J by 8 bases, with 23 bases between. CDR3 sequence reads: CASSLYTPERRKNTQYF. For the CDR3, the DNA is TGTGCCAGCAGTTTATACACCCCCGAGCGGCGCAAGAATACCCAGTACTTC. The full variable domain, rest sourced from reference TRBV28 and TRBJ2-5, is DVKVTQSSRYLVKRTGEKVFLECVQDMDHENMFWYRQDPGLGLRLIYFSYDVKMKEKGDIPEGYSVSREKKERFSLILESASTNQTSMYLCASSLYTPERRKNTQYFGPGTRLLVL.

This clonotype was counted a few times. The V gene is TRBV4-1, the J gene TRBJ2-5, with TRBD1 identical over 10 bases. Germline V gene sequence: CDR1 MGHRA, CDR2 YSYEKL. CDR3 length: 16 residues. With 5 bases clipped from V and 4 bases from J, the junction kept 10 bases outside the gene matches. Here the CDR3 DNA reads TGCGCCAGCAGCTTAACTTCGGACAGGGGGAGAGAGACCCAGTACTTC. This codes for CASSLTSDRGRETQYF.

This clonotype was counted many times. This chain links TRBV5-1 with TRBJ2-5; the D is unclear. The CDR3 extends over 13 amino acids. Germline assignment: CDR1 SGHRS and CDR2 YFSETQ. V lost 4 bases and J 1 base, leaving 8 bases between the germline ends. The CDR3 is CASSGWAQETQYF. The CDR3, as DNA: TGCGCCAGCAGCGGGTGGGCCCAAGAGACCCAGTACTTC. The variable domain in full, completed from reference TRBV5-1 and TRBJ2-5, reads KAGVTQTPRYLIKTRGQQVTLSCSPISGHRSVSWYQQTPGQGLQFLFEYFSETQRNKGNFPGRFSGRQFSNSRSEMNVSTLELGDSALYLCASSGWAQETQYFGPGTRLLVL.

This clonotype was detected a few times. This rearrangement joins TRBV10-1 to TRBJ1-2; D unclear. The length of the CDR3 is 12 residues. Germline assignment: CDR1 WNHNN and CDR2 SYGVQD (reference sequence). The V gene lost 7 bases and the J gene lost 4 bases, with 10 bases spanning the gap. The CDR3 reads CASKEGPYGYTF. CDR3 DNA sequence: TGCGCCAGCAAGGAGGGTCCCTATGGCTACACCTTC.

This chain uses TRBV6-1 with TRBJ1-5; TRBD1 aligns across 7 bases. The trim removed 6 bases at V and 0 bases at J, leaving 17 bases unmatched. The CDR3 consists of 19 residues. The germline CDR1 and CDR2 sequences are MNHNS and SASEGT. CDR3 sequence (DNA): TGTGCCAGCAGCCCAAATTCCGACAGGGCCATTTATAGCAATCAGCCCCAGCATTTT. Translation: CASSPNSDRAIYSNQPQHF.

V and J are TRBV12-3 or TRBV12-4 and TRBJ2-2, with D possibly being TRBD1 (6 bases). The V end lost 5 bases, the J end lost 1 base, and 11 bases lay between the germline ends. There are 15 residues in the CDR3. CDR3 in amino acids: CASSAYRENTGELFF. As DNA, the CDR3 is TGTGCCAGCAGTGCGTACAGGGAGAACACCGGGGAGCTGTTTTTT.

The gene calls are TRBV7-8 and TRBJ1-6; maybe TRBD1 (5 bases). The CDR3 loop spans 17 amino acids. Trimming left V 1 base short and J 8 bases short, with 18 bases between. Germline loops: CDR1 SGHVS, CDR2 FQNEAQ. CDR3 sequence (DNA): TGTGCCAGCAGCTTAGACGGGGCGTTCTCGTCCGATTCACCCCTCCACTTT. Translation gives CASSLDGAFSSDSPLHF.

The rearrangement links TRBV28 to TRBJ1-5; D is perhaps TRBD1 (5 bases). Trimming took off 5 bases at V and 2 bases at J, with 13 bases between the two ends. Germline V gene data show CDR1 as MDHEN and CDR2 as SYDVKM. The CDR3 has 15 amino acids. The CDR3 DNA is TGTGCCAGCAGTCCCCTTTTGGGGGGCAATCAGCCCCAGCATTTT. The encoded protein is CASSPLLGGNQPQHF.

This clonotype was seen ten or more times. This sequence joins TRBV20-1 and TRBJ1-6, with D perhaps TRBD1 (6 bases). The CDR3 loop spans 14 amino acids. Germline V gene lookup returns CDR1 DFQATT and CDR2 SNEGSKA (reference sequence). V lost 3 bases and J lost 4, with 10 bases in between. The CDR3 DNA follows: TGCAGTGCTAGTGAGACAGGATATAATTCACCCCTCCACTTT. Amino acids: CSASETGYNSPLHF.

This clonotype was recorded many times. The genes are TRBV29-1 and TRBJ2-1; D is uncertain. This CDR3 is built from 14 residues. CDR1 is SQVTM, CDR2 ANQGSEA, per germline. V lost 7 bases and J 8 bases, leaving 21 bases between the germline ends. The DNA of the CDR3 is TGCAGCGCTACCTCTTTGTCTAGAAACCATGAGCAGTTCTTC. It is translated as CSATSLSRNHEQFF.

This clonotype came up many times. This rearrangement joins TRBV29-1 to TRBJ2-1; D gene uncertain. The germline V gene has CDR1 SQVTM and CDR2 ANQGSEA. Trimming left V 3 bases short and J 12 bases short, with 9 bases between. This CDR3 is 10 amino acids long. CDR3 protein: CSVDKVGQFF. Here the CDR3 DNA reads TGCAGCGTTGATAAAGTAGGGCAGTTCTTC.

In its sample, this clonotype was seen many times. J is TRBJ2-7 and V is TRBV6-5; unclear D gene. CDR1 and CDR2 from the germline V gene are MNHEY and SVGAGI. This CDR3 contains 18 residues. V lost 0 bases and J lost 3, with 21 bases in between. CDR3 coding DNA: TGTGCCAGCAGTTACTCCCTCGGCGTAGGACGTTTGGTCTACGAGCAGTACTTC. This gives the protein CASSYSLGVGRLVYEQYF.

V is TRBV5-1 and J is TRBJ2-3, with D possibly matching TRBD2 (6 bases). CDR1 and CDR2 from the germline V gene are SGHRS and YFSETQ. The CDR3 is made up of 13 amino acids. V was shortened by 6 bases and J by 5 bases, with 13 bases between the two germline ends. CDR3 amino acids: CASISPGEDTQYF. The DNA of the CDR3 is TGCGCCAGCATCTCCCCGGGGGAAGATACGCAGTATTTT.

This clonotype was recorded a few times. The CDR3 DNA is TGTGCCAGCAGCTTAGCCCCTCTGACTAGCGGGAGAAACGAGCAGTACTTC. It is translated as CASSLAPLTSGRNEQYF. J is TRBJ2-7 and V is TRBV7-2; the match to TRBD2 covers 12 bases. The V segment lost 0 bases and the J segment 5 bases; nucleotides outside the gene matches: 8. The CDR3 is made up of 17 amino acids. Germline CDR1 reads SGHTA; CDR2 reads FQGNSA. The complete variable domain, with remaining parts taken from reference TRBV7-2 and TRBJ2-7, reads GAGVSQSPSNKVTEKGKDVELRCDPISGHTALYWYRQSLGQGLEFLIYFQGNSAPDKSGLPSDRFSAERTGGSVSTLTIQRTQQEDSAVYLCASSLAPLTSGRNEQYFGPGTRLTVT.

The V call is TRBV19, the J call TRBJ2-5; D may be TRBD2 (6 bases). Germline V CDR1 and CDR2: LNHDA, SQIVND (reference sequence). Between the trimmed V and J ends, which lost 8 bases and 5 bases, there was a span of 18 bases. This CDR3 has 14 residues. The CDR3 loop reads CASGGRGRGETQYF. DNA of the CDR3: TGTGCCAGTGGGGGACGCGGCCGGGGGGAGACCCAGTACTTC.